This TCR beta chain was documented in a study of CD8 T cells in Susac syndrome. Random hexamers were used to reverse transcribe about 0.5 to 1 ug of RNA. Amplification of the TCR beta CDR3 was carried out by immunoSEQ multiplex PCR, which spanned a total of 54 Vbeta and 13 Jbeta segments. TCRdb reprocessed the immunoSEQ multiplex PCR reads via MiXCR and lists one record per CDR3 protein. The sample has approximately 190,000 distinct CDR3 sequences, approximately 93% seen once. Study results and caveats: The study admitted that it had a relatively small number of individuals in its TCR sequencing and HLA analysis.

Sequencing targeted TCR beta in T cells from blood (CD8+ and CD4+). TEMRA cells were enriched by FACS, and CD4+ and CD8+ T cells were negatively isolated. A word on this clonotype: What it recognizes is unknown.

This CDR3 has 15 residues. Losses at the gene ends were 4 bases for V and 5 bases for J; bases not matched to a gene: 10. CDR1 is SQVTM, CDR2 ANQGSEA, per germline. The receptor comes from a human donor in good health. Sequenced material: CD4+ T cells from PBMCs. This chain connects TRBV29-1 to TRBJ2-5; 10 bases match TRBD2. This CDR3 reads CSVGSSGGAWETQYF. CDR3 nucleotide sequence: TGCAGCGTTGGTTCCAGCGGGGGGGCCTGGGAGACCCAGTACTTC.